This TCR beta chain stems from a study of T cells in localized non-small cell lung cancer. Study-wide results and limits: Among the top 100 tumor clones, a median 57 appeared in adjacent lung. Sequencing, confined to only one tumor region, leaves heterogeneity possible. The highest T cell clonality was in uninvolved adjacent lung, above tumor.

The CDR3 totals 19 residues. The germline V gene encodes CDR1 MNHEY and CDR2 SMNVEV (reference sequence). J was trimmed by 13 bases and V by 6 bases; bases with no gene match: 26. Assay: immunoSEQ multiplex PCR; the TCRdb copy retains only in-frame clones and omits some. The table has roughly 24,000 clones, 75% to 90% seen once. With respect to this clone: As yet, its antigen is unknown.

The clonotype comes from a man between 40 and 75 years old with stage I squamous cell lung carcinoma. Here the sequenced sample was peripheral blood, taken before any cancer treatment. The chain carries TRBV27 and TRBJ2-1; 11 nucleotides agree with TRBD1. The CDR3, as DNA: TGTGCCAGCAGAAAGTGGGCGGTGAAGGGACAGGGGGGGGATGTCGGTCAGTTCTTC. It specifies CASRKWAVKGQGGDVGQFF.